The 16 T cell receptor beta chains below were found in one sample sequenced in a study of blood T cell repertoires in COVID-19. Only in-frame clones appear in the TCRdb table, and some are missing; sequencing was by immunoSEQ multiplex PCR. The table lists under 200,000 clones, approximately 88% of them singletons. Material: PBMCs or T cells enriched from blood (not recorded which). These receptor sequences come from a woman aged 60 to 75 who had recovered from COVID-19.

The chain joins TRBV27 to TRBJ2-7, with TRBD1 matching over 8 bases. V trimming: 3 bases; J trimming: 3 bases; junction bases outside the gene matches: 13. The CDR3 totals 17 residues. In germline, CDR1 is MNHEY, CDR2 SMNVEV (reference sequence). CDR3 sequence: CASSFLPPRTGIYEQYF. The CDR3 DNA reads TGTGCCAGCAGTTTTCTCCCCCCTAGGACAGGGATCTACGAGCAGTACTTC.

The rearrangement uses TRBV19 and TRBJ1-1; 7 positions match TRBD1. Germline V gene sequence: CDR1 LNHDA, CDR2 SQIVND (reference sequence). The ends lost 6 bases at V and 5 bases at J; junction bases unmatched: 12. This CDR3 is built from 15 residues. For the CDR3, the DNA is TGTGCCAGTAGGGCCGGGGGACAGCTATGGACTGAAGCTTTCTTT. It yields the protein CASRAGGQLWTEAFF.

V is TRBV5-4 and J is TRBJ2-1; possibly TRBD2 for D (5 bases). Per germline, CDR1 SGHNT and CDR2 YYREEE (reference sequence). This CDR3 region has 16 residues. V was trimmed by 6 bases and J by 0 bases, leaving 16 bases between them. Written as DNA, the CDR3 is TGTGCCAGCACCTCAGCCCCGGGAAGCTCCTACAATGAGCAGTTCTTC. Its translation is CASTSAPGSSYNEQFF. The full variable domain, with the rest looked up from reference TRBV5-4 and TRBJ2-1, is ETGVTQSPTHLIKTRGQQVTLRCSSQSGHNTVSWYQQALGQGPQFIFQYYREEENGRGNFPPRFSGLQFPNYSSELNVNALELDDSALYLCASTSAPGSSYNEQFFGPGTRLTVL.

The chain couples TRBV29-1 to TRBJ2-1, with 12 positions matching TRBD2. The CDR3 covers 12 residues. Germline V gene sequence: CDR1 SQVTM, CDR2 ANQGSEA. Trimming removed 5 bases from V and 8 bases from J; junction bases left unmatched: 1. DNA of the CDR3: TGCAGCGTTACTAGCGGGGGGTATGAGCAGTTCTTC. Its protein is CSVTSGGYEQFF.

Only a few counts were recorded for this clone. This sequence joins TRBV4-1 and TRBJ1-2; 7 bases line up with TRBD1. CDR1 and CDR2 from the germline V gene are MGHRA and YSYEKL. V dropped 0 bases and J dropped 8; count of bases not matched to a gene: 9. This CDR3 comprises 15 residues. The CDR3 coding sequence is TGCGCCAGCAGCCAAGACCGCACAGGGGAAAGCGGCTACACCTTC. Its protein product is CASSQDRTGESGYTF.

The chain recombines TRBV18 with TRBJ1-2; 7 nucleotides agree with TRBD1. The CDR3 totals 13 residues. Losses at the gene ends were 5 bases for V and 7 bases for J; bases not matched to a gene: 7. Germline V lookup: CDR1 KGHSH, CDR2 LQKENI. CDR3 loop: CASSSDRAGGYTF. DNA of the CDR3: TGTGCCAGCTCATCCGACAGGGCGGGTGGCTACACCTTC.

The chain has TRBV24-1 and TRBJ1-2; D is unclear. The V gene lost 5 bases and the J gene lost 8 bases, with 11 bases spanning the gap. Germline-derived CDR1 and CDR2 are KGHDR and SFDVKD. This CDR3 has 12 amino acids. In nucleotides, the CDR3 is TGTGCCACCAGTGCGGGAACCCTAGGCTACACCTTC. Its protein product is CATSAGTLGYTF.

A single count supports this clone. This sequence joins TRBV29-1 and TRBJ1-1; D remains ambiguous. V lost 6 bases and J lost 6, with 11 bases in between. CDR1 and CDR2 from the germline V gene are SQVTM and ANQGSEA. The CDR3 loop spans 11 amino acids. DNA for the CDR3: TGCAGCGTCGTACCGGGAGCTGAAGCTTTCTTT. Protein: CSVVPGAEAFF.

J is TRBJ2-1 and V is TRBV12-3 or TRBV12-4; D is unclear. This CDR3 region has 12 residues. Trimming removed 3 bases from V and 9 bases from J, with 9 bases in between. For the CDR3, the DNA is TGTGCCAGCAGTTTTCCCCCTACTGAGCAGTTCTTC. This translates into CASSFPPTEQFF.

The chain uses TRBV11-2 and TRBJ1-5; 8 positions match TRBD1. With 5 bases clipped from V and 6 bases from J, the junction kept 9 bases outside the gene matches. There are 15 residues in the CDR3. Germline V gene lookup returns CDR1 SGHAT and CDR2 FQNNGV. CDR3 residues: CASSHSNRGSQPQHF. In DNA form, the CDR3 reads TGTGCCAGCAGCCATTCTAACAGGGGGAGTCAGCCCCAGCATTTT.

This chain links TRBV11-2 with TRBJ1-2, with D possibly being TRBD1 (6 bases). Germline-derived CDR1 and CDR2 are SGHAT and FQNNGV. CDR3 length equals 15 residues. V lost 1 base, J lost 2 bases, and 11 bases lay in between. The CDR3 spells CASSLVPQGNYGYTF. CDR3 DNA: TGTGCCAGCAGCTTAGTGCCTCAGGGGAACTATGGCTACACCTTC.

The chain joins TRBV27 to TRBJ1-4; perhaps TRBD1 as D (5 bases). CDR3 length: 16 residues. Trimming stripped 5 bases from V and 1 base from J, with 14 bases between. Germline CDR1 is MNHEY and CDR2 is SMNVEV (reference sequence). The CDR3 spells CASSPGGFGTNEKLFF. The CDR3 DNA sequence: TGTGCCAGCAGTCCTGGGGGGTTCGGAACTAATGAAAAACTGTTTTTT.

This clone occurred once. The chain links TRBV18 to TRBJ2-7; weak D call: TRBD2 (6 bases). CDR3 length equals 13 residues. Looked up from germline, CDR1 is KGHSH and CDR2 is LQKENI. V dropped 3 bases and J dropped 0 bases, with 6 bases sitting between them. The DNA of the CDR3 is TGTGCCAGCTCACCGGGGGGCTCCTACGAGCAGTACTTC. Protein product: CASSPGGSYEQYF.

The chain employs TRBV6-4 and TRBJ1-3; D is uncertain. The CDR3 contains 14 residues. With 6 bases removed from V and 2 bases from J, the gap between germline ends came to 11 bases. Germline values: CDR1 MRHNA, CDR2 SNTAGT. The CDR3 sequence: CASRGCEAGNTIYF. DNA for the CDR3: TGTGCCAGCAGAGGTTGTGAGGCTGGAAACACCATATATTTT.

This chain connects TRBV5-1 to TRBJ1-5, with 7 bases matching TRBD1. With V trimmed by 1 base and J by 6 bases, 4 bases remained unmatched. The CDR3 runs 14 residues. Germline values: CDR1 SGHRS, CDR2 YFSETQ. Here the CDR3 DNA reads TGCGCCAGCAGCTTGCAGGCAGGGGGTCAGCCCCAGCATTTT. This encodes CASSLQAGGQPQHF.

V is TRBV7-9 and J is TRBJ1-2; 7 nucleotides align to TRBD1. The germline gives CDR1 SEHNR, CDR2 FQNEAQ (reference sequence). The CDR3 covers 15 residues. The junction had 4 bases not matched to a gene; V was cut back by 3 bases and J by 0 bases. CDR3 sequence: CASSFRDSSNYGYTF. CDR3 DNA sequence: TGTGCCAGCAGCTTTCGGGACAGCTCTAACTATGGCTACACCTTC.